Listed below are T cell receptor beta chains from one sample, sequenced in a study of blood T cell repertoires in COVID-19. Clones were sequenced by immunoSEQ multiplex PCR, and TCRdb holds only the in-frame ones, with some missing. This table has about 170,000 clones, 86% appearing once. What was sequenced was peripheral blood. Source of these receptors: a man in his 70s with acute or convalescent COVID-19. CDR3s include the opening cysteine and the closing phenylalanine or tryptophan. D genes are given only for firm matches.

v_gene	d_gene	j_gene	CDR3aa
TRBV6-5	TRBD1	TRBJ1-2	CASSYGLTGTVYGYTF
TRBV19	-	TRBJ2-1	CASSRQGRDEQFF
TRBV6-5	-	TRBJ1-2	CATRRVDYGYTF
TRBV5-1	-	TRBJ2-5	CASRKSLQETQYF
TRBV6-6	-	TRBJ1-1	CASWYSRGTEAFF
TRBV20-1	TRBD2	TRBJ2-1	CSASTSGNNEQFF
TRBV19	TRBD1	TRBJ1-6	CASSIAPIDRGNSPLHF
TRBV4-2	-	TRBJ2-5	CASSHRGDQETQYF
TRBV19	TRBD1	TRBJ1-2	CASSQRGQGSNYGYTF
TRBV27	TRBD1	TRBJ1-6	CASSFGRGYSPLHF
TRBV19	TRBD1	TRBJ1-1	CASSPRTGYTEAFF
TRBV19	TRBD1	TRBJ2-7	CASQPRDSYYEQYF
TRBV28	-	TRBJ2-3	CASSPQGGTDTQYF
TRBV5-1	TRBD2	TRBJ2-5	CASSLMGGQETQYF
TRBV28	-	TRBJ1-1	CASSLWGRGTEAFF
TRBV10-2	TRBD1	TRBJ1-5	CASRTGRFGNQPQHF
TRBV12-3/TRBV12-4	-	TRBJ2-5	CASSLAETQYF
TRBV6-6	TRBD1	TRBJ1-1	CASSYSPGGRTEAFF
TRBV27	-	TRBJ1-2	CASSLIGGVNGYTF
TRBV4-1	-	TRBJ1-4	CASSLRGSLSEKLFF
TRBV28	-	TRBJ1-1	CASSLKSTEAFF
TRBV5-5	-	TRBJ2-7	CASSLGEWYEQYF
TRBV7-3	TRBD2	TRBJ2-1	CASSSLAGVGDEQFF
TRBV9	-	TRBJ2-1	CASSVVRGEQFF
TRBV27	-	TRBJ1-1	CASKGGEGYTEAFF
TRBV9	TRBD1	TRBJ2-5	CASSAGGWETQYF
TRBV5-4	TRBD1	TRBJ2-6	CASSTTGAGANVLTF
TRBV7-2	TRBD2	TRBJ2-1	CASSLSSGGNNEQFF
TRBV19	TRBD2	TRBJ2-3	CASSGYGLAETDTQYF
TRBV14	-	TRBJ2-7	CASSSRGSNEQYF
TRBV5-4	-	TRBJ1-1	CASSLVGRAETEAFF
TRBV28	TRBD2	TRBJ2-2	CASSLRGGSTGELFF
TRBV6-6	-	TRBJ1-2	CASTFGGSYGYTF
TRBV9	TRBD2	TRBJ2-1	CASSVSGTSGSGNEQFF
TRBV5-1	TRBD1	TRBJ2-2	CASSRDRGRGTGELFF
TRBV4-2	-	TRBJ1-1	CASSQVGTANTEAFF
TRBV27	-	TRBJ1-3	CASSPFTSSSGNTIYF
TRBV29-1	TRBD2	TRBJ2-7	CSATSDDEQYF
TRBV27	TRBD1	TRBJ2-3	CASSRDRDRDTQYF
TRBV27	TRBD1	TRBJ2-7	CASSSAGQVYEQYF
TRBV29-1	TRBD2	TRBJ2-7	CSVGTSAYEQYF
TRBV4-3	-	TRBJ1-2	CASSQGRTGDYGYTF
TRBV12-3/TRBV12-4	-	TRBJ2-1	CASSDQGWGQFF
TRBV6-5	-	TRBJ1-4	CASSFDRGEKLFF
TRBV5-4	TRBD2	TRBJ2-7	CASSDRSGGAYEQYF
TRBV7-2	-	TRBJ1-2	CASSFKGGTYGYTF
TRBV5-1	-	TRBJ1-5	CASADSGGHQPQHF
TRBV4-3	-	TRBJ1-6	CASSQGGGGRSLHF
TRBV27	-	TRBJ1-2	CASSHERAGHYGYTF
TRBV2	TRBD2	TRBJ2-7	CASSEEGLAVDGYF
TRBV5-8	-	TRBJ2-7	CASSITEQHSYEQYF
TRBV9	-	TRBJ2-6	CASSAQGARHGANVLTF
TRBV29-1	-	TRBJ2-7	CSVVRPGGSYEQYF
TRBV11-2	-	TRBJ2-1	CASSYSMRAEQFF
TRBV27	-	TRBJ2-7	CASSRSVGLPLQYF
TRBV2	-	TRBJ1-2	CASSNSPGAAPYDYTF
TRBV11-2	-	TRBJ2-3	CASSLSRGPDTQYF